The rows below give T cell receptor beta chains drawn from one sample of a study of blood T cell repertoires in COVID-19. Libraries were prepared by immunoSEQ multiplex PCR; TCRdb keeps only in-frame clonotypes and omits some of them. Of tens of thousands of clones in the sample, about 80% were seen once. Sequenced sample: peripheral blood. The receptors derive from a woman of 80 years or more with acute or convalescent COVID-19. Both conserved end residues are part of each CDR3. Each record gives: clone size, J gene, D gene, V gene, CDR3 length, CDR3 DNA, CDR3 protein. A D gene is named only where the DNA matches it firmly. Size values are once, few and many counts, or a class for expanded clones, and some rows have none.

NA TRBJ2-7 NA TRBV9 14 TGTGCCAGCAGCGCAAGACTAGAATCCCCCGAGCAGTACTTC CASSARLESPEQYF
NA TRBJ2-5 NA TRBV18 12 TGTGCCAGCTCACCTGGTCGGGAGACCCAGTACTTC CASSPGRETQYF
NA TRBJ2-7 TRBD1 TRBV13 14 TGTGCCAGCAGCCCCCGGGACAGGGTTTCCGAGCAGTACTTC CASSPRDRVSEQYF
NA TRBJ2-1 TRBD2 TRBV11-1 16 TGTGCCAGCAGCTTGGTCGGACTAGCGGGGGACAATGAGCAGTTCTTC CASSLVGLAGDNEQFF
NA TRBJ1-1 NA TRBV2 15 TGTGCCAGCAGTGAATTAGGGCAGGGGAGCACTGAAGCTTTCTTT CASSELGQGSTEAFF
once TRBJ2-7 TRBD1 TRBV6-1 16 TGTGCCAGCAGTGAAGCATGGGACAGCCTCTCCTACGAGCAGTACTTC CASSEAWDSLSYEQYF
NA TRBJ2-7 TRBD1 TRBV6-5 15 TGTGCCAGCAGTTCCGAAGGGACAGGGAGCTACGAGCAGTACTTC CASSSEGTGSYEQYF
NA TRBJ2-7 TRBD2 TRBV7-9 14 TGTGCCAGCAGCTTACTAGCGGGAGACCACGAGCAGTACTTC CASSLLAGDHEQYF
few TRBJ2-5 NA TRBV5-1 16 TGCGCCAGCAGCTTGGGGGCAGGGGATTCGGAAGAGACCCAGTACTTC CASSLGAGDSEETQYF
NA TRBJ2-5 TRBD1 TRBV6-2/TRBV6-3 13 TGTGCCAGCAGTAAGGGGGCTTGGGAGACCCAGTACTTC CASSKGAWETQYF
NA TRBJ2-5 TRBD1 TRBV18 15 TGTGCCAGCTCACCAAGGACAGGGTCCAAAGAGACCCAGTACTTC CASSPRTGSKETQYF
NA TRBJ2-1 NA TRBV13 14 TGTGCCAGCAGCTTAGGGACAGAGTACAATGAGCAGTTCTTC CASSLGTEYNEQFF
NA TRBJ1-2 NA TRBV3-1/TRBV3-2 13 TGTGCCAGCAGCCAACTAGACTCCTATGGCTACACCTTC CASSQLDSYGYTF
NA TRBJ2-1 TRBD2 TRBV25-1 16 TGTGCCAGCAGTGACCGGACTAGCGGATCCTACAATGAGCAGTTCTTC CASSDRTSGSYNEQFF
NA TRBJ2-1 NA TRBV6-5 14 TGTGCCAGCAGTTATATCGGGACCTACAATGAGCAGTTCTTC CASSYIGTYNEQFF
NA TRBJ2-1 TRBD2 TRBV4-1 16 TGCGCCAGCAGCCAGGCCGGGACTAGCGCCTACAATGAGCAGTTCTTC CASSQAGTSAYNEQFF
NA TRBJ2-3 NA TRBV19 13 TGTGCCAGTACGGTGCGGGGCAGAGATACGCAGTATTTT CASTVRGRDTQYF
NA TRBJ2-1 TRBD2 TRBV6-5 13 TGTGCCGCACATACTAGCGGGGGAACCCTGGTGTTCTTC CAAHTSGGTLVFF
NA TRBJ2-5 TRBD1 TRBV5-1 15 TGCGCCAGCAGCTTGAACACAGGGGGCGCGGAGACCCAGTACTTC CASSLNTGGAETQYF
NA TRBJ2-4 NA TRBV19 13 TGTGCCAGTAGTCCGGACACAAAAAACATTCAGTACTTC CASSPDTKNIQYF
NA TRBJ2-3 TRBD2 TRBV29-1 12 TGCACCGTCGAGCGGGACCCGGATACGCAGTATTTT CTVERDPDTQYF
few TRBJ2-5 TRBD2 TRBV9 15 TGTGCCAGCAGCGCCGGGACTAGCGGACAAGAGACCCAGTACTTC CASSAGTSGQETQYF
few TRBJ1-6 NA TRBV21-1 15 TGTGCCAGCAGCAAAGACGCCAGCAGGGATTCACCCCTCCACTTT CASSKDASRDSPLHF
NA TRBJ2-1 TRBD2 TRBV7-9 15 TGTGCCAGCAGCTCTCCGGGACTAGTTTCCAATGAGCAGTTCTTC CASSSPGLVSNEQFF
NA TRBJ2-6 NA TRBV7-9 16 TGTGCCAGCAGCCTCTCCTTTGAGGCTGGGGCCAACGTCCTGACTTTC CASSLSFEAGANVLTF